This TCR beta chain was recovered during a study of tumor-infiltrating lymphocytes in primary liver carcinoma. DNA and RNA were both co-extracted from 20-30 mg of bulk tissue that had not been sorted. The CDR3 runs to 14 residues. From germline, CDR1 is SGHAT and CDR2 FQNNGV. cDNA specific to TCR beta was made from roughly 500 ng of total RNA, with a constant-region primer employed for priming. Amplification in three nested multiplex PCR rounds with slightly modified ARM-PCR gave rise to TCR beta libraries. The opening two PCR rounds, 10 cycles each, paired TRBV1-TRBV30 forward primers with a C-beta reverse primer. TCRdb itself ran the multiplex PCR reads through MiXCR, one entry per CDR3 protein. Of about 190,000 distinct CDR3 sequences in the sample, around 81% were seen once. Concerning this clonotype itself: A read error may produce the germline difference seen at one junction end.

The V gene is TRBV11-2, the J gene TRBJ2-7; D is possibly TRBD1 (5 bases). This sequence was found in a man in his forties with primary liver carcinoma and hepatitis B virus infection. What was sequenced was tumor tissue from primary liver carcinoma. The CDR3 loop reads CPSSSNRNSYERYF. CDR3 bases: TGTCCCAGCAGCTCTAACAGGAACTCTTACGAGCGGTACTTC.